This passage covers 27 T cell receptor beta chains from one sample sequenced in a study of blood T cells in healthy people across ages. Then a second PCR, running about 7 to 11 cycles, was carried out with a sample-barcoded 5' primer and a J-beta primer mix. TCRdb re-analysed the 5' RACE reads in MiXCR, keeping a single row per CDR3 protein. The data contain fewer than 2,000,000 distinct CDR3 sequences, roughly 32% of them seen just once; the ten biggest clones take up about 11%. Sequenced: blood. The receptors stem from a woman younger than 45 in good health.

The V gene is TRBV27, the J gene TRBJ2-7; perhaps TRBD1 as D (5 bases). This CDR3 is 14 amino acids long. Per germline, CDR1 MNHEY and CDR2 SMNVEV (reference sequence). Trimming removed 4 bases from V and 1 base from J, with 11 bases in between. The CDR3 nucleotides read TGTGCCAGCAGTTGGAAGGGGCGGTCCTACGAGCAGTACTTC. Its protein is CASSWKGRSYEQYF.

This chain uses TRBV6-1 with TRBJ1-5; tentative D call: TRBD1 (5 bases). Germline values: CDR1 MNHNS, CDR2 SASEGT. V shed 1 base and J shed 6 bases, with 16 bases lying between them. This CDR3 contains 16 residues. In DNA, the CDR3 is TGTGCCAGCAGTGAAGTCTATGGGGTCGGGGGTCAGCCCCAGCATTTT. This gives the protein CASSEVYGVGGQPQHF.

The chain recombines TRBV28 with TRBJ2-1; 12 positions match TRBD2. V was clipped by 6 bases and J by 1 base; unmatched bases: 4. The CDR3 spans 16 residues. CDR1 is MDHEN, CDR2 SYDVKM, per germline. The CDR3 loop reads CASRDLAGGSYNEQFF. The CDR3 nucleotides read TGTGCCAGCAGAGATCTAGCGGGAGGGTCCTACAATGAGCAGTTCTTC.

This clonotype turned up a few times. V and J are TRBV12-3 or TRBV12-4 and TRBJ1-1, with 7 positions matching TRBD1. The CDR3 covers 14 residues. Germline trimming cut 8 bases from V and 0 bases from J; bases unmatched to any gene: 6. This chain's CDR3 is CASDSQGMNTEAFF. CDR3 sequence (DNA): TGTGCCAGCGATTCACAGGGGATGAACACTGAAGCTTTCTTT.

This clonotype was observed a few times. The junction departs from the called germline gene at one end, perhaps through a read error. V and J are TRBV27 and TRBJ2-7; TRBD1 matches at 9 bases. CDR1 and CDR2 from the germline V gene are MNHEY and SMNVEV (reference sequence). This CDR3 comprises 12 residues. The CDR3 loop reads CAGRTGAYEQYF. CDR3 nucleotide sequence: TGTGCCGGCAGGACAGGGGCCTACGAGCAGTACTTC.

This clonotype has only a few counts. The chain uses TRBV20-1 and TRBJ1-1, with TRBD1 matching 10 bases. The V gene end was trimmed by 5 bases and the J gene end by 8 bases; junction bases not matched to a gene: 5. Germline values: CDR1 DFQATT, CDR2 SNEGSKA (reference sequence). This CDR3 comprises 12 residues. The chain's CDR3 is CSAAGQGVEAFF. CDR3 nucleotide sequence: TGCAGTGCTGCTGGACAGGGGGTAGAAGCTTTCTTT.

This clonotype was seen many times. CDR3 sequence: CASSLHKDTDTQYF. As DNA, the CDR3 is TGTGCCAGCAGCTTACACAAGGACACAGATACGCAGTATTTT. J is TRBJ2-3 and V is TRBV7-3; no definite D call. V dropped 2 bases and J dropped 2 bases, with 8 bases sitting between them. Germline values: CDR1 SGHTA, CDR2 FQGTGA. CDR3 length: 14 residues.

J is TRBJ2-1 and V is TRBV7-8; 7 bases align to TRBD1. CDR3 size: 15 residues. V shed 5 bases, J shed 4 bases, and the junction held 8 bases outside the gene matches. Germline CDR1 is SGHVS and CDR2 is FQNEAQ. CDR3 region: CASSRGQVMYNEQFF. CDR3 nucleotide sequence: TGTGCCAGCAGCCGCGGACAGGTAATGTACAATGAGCAGTTCTTC.

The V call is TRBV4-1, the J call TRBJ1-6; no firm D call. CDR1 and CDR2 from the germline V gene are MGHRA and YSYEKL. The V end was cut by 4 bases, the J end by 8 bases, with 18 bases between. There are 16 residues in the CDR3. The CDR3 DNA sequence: TGCGCCAGCAGCCCCTACCCTGATCCTAAGGATTCACCCCTCCACTTT. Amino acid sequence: CASSPYPDPKDSPLHF.

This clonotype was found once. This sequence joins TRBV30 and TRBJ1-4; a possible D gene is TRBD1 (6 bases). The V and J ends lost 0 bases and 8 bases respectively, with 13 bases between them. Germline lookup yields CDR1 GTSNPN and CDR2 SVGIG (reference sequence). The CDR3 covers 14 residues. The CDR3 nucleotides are TGTGCCTGGAGTGTAAAAGGGGGTGGAGAAAAACTGTTTTTT. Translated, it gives CAWSVKGGGEKLFF.

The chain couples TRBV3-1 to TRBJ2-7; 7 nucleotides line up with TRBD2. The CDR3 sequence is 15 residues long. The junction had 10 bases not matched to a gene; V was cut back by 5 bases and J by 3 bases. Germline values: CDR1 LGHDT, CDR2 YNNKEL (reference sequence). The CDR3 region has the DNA TGTGCCAGCAGCTCCCTTGGGGGGGTTCGCTACGAGCAGTACTTC. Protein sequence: CASSSLGGVRYEQYF.

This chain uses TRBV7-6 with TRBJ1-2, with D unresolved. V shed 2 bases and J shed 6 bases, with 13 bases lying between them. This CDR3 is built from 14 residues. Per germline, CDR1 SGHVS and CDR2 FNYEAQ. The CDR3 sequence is CASSLNPVAHGYTF. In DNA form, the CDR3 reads TGTGCCAGCAGCTTAAACCCCGTCGCGCATGGCTACACCTTC.

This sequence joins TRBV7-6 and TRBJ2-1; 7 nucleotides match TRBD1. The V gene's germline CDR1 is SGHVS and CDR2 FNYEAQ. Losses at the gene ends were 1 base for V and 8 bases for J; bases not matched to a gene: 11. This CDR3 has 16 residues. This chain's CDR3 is CASSLGTPRGLDEQFF. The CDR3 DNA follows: TGTGCCAGCAGCTTAGGGACCCCCAGGGGGTTGGATGAGCAGTTCTTC. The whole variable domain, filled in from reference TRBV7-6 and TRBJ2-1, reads GAGVSQSPRYKVTKRGQDVALRCDPISGHVSLYWYRQALGQGPEFLTYFNYEAQQDKSGLPNDRFSAERPEGSISTLTIQRTEQRDSAMYRCASSLGTPRGLDEQFFGPGTRLTVL.

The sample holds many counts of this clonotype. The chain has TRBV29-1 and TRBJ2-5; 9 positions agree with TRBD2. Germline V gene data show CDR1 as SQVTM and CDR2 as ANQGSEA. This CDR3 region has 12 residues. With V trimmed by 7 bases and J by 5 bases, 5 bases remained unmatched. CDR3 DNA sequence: TGCAGCGCCTATAGCGGGAGTGAGACCCAGTACTTC. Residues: CSAYSGSETQYF.

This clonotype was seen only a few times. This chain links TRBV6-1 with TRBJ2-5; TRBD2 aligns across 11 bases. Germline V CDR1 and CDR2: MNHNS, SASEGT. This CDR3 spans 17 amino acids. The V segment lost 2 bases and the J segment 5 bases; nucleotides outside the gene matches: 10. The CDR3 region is CASSERSSGGPRETQYF. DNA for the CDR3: TGTGCCAGCAGTGAACGGTCTAGCGGGGGGCCTCGGGAGACCCAGTACTTC.

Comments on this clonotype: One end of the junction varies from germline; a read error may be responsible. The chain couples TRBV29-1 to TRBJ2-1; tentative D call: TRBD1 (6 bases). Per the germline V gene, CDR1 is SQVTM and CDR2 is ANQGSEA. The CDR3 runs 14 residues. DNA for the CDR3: TGCAGCTCCCGAACAGGGAGAGACTACAATGGGCAGTTCTTC. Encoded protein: CSSRTGRDYNGQFF.

The CDR3, as DNA: TGTGCCAGTAGCCCAACGGGAAGGGGGTCACCCCTCCACTTT. Amino acids: CASSPTGRGSPLHF. The chain is built from TRBV19 and TRBJ1-6; D may be TRBD1 (6 bases). The CDR3 contains 14 residues. In germline, CDR1 is LNHDA, CDR2 SQIVND (reference sequence). Trimming cost V 6 bases and J 10 bases, with 16 bases left between them.

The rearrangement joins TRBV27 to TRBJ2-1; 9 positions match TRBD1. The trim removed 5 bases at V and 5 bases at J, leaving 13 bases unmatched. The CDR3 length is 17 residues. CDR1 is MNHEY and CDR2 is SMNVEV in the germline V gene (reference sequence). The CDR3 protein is CASSAHAGTGIDNEQFF. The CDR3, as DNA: TGTGCCAGCAGTGCACACGCCGGGACAGGGATTGACAATGAGCAGTTCTTC.

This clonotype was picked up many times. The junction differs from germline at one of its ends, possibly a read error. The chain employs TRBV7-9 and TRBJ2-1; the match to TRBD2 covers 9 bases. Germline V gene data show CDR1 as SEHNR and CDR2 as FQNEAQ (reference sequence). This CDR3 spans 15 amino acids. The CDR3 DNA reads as TGCGCCAGCAGCCTTCGGGCGGGAGGGCCGAATGAGCAGTTCTTC. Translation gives CASSLRAGGPNEQFF.

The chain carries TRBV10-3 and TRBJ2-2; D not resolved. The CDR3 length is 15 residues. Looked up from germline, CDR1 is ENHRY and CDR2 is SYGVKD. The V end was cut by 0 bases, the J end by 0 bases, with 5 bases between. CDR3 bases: TGTGCCATCAGTGAGTCATCCGCGAACACCGGGGAGCTGTTTTTT. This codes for CAISESSANTGELFF.

CDR3 loop: CSALQRGAGTDTQYF. As DNA, the CDR3 is TGCAGTGCACTCCAGCGGGGGGCGGGGACAGATACGCAGTATTTT. The chain has TRBV20-1 and TRBJ2-3; 9 bases align to TRBD2. Germline CDR1 reads DFQATT; CDR2 reads SNEGSKA (reference sequence). The V gene end was trimmed by 6 bases and the J gene end by 3 bases; junction bases not matched to a gene: 10. The CDR3 contains 15 residues.

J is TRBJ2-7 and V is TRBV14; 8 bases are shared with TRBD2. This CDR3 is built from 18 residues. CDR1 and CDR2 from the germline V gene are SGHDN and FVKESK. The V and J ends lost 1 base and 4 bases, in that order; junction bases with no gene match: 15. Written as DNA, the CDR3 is TGTGCCAGCAGCCAAGTAATCTCCCCGGGAGGGCGAGGATACGAGCAGTACTTC. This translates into CASSQVISPGGRGYEQYF.

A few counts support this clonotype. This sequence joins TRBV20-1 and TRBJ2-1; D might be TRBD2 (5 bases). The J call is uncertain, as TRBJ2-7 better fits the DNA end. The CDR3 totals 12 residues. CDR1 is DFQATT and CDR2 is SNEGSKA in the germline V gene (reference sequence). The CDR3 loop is CSASAPTGEQYF. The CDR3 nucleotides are TGCAGTGCTAGTGCGCCTACGGGGGAGCAGTACTTC.

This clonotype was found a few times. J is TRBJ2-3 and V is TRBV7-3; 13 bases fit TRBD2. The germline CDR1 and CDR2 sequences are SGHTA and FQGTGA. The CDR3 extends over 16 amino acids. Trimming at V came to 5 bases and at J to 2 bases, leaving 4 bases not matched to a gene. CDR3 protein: CASSKTSGGYTDTQYF. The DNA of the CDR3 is TGTGCCAGCAGCAAGACTAGCGGGGGGTACACAGATACGCAGTATTTT.

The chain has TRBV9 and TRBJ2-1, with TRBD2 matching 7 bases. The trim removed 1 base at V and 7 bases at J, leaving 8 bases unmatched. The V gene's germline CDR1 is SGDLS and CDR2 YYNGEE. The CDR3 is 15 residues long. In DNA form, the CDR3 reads TGTGCCAGCAGCGTAACAGCGGGGAGGGAGAATGAGCAGTTCTTC. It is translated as CASSVTAGRENEQFF. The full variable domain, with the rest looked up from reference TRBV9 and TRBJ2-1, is DSGVTQTPKHLITATGQRVTLRCSPRSGDLSVYWYQQSLDQGLQFLIQYYNGEERAKGNILERFSAQQFPDLHSELNLSSLELGDSALYFCASSVTAGRENEQFFGPGTRLTVL.

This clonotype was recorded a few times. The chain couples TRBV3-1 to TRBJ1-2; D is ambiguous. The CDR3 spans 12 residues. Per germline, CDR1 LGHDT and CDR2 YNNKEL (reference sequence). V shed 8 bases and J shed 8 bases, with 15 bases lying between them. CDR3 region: CASGPEVRGYTF. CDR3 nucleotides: TGTGCCAGCGGGCCTGAAGTGAGGGGCTACACCTTC.

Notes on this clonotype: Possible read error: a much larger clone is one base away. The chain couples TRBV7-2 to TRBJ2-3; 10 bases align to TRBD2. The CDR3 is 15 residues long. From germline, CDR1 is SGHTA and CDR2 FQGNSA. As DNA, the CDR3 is TGTGCCAGCAGCCCTAGCGGGGGTACCACAAATACGCAGTATTTT. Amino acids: CASSPSGGTTNTQYF.